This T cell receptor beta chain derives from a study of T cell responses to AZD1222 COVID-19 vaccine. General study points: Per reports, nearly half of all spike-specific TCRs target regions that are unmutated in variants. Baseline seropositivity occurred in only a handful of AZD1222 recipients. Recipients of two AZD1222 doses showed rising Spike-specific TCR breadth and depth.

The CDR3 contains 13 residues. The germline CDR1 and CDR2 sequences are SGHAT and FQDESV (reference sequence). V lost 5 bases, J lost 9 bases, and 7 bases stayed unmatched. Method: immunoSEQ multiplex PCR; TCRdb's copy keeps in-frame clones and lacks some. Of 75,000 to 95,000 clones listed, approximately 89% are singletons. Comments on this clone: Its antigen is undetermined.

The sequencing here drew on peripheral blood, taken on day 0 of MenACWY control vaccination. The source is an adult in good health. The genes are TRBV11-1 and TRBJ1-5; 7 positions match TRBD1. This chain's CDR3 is CASSLDRAGPQHF. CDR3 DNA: TGTGCCAGCAGCCTAGACAGGGCCGGGCCCCAGCATTTT.